These 30 T cell receptor beta chains originate from one sample sequenced in a study of blood T cells in healthy people across ages. Combining a sample-barcoded 5' primer with a J-beta primer mix, a second PCR ran for about 6 to 11 cycles. MiXCR, applied by TCRdb to the 5' RACE reads, yields one record per CDR3 protein. Here the sample spans about 930,000 distinct CDR3 sequences, 29% being singletons. This sample also belongs to another study, concerning T cells of mothers and their children.

Sample: blood. The receptors derive from a woman in her forties in good health.

This chain connects TRBV12-3 or TRBV12-4 to TRBJ1-1, with 8 bases aligning to TRBD1. The CDR3 runs 14 residues. Trimming took 3 bases from V and 5 from J; bases not matched to a gene: 5. The CDR3: CASSFQGAFTEAFF. CDR3 bases: TGTGCCAGCAGTTTTCAGGGGGCATTTACTGAAGCTTTCTTT.

There are many counts of this clonotype. This chain links TRBV9 with TRBJ1-1; no clear D gene. Germline V gene data show CDR1 as SGDLS and CDR2 as YYNGEE. Trimming pared 4 bases from V and 1 base from J, leaving 17 bases between. The CDR3 loop spans 16 amino acids. CDR3 protein: CASSPQIGPTNTEAFF. The CDR3 DNA reads as TGTGCCAGCAGCCCCCAGATCGGACCGACGAACACTGAAGCTTTCTTT.

The V call is TRBV29-1, the J call TRBJ2-1, with 8 bases fitting TRBD1. V shed 3 bases and J 13 bases; nucleotides not matched to a gene: 11. This CDR3 spans 13 amino acids. Germline V gives CDR1 SQVTM, CDR2 ANQGSEA. CDR3 sequence (DNA): TGCAGCGTTGAGCAGACAGGGGAAGAGACTCAGTTCTTC. This encodes CSVEQTGEETQFF.

DNA of the CDR3: TGTGCCAGCAGCAAAGTTCCCAGCTATGGCTACACCTTC. It specifies CASSKVPSYGYTF. V is TRBV21-1 and J is TRBJ1-2. TRBV21-1 is tagged as a pseudogene. The CDR3 consists of 13 residues.

This clonotype was recorded at least ten times. One junction end does not reproduce the germline sequence, and a read error may be involved. The chain employs TRBV18 and TRBJ2-7; tentative D call: TRBD1 (6 bases). The CDR3 loop spans 14 amino acids. Germline V lookup: CDR1 KGHSH, CDR2 LQKENI. CDR3 loop: CASSPQGNSYEQYF. The CDR3 nucleotides read TGCGCCAGCAGCCCACAGGGCAATTCCTACGAGCAGTACTTC.

The chain couples TRBV29-1 to TRBJ2-7; no reliable D call. Trimming shortened V by 2 bases and J by 2 bases, and 10 bases separated the two germline ends. The CDR3 runs to 13 residues. Per germline, CDR1 SQVTM and CDR2 ANQGSEA. CDR3 in amino acids: CSVELLGAYEQYF. CDR3 nucleotide sequence: TGCAGCGTTGAACTTCTTGGGGCCTACGAGCAGTACTTC.

This clonotype was counted ten times or more. The V gene is TRBV9, the J gene TRBJ2-7, with D tentatively TRBD2 (5 bases). This CDR3 spans 13 amino acids. The V gene lost 3 bases and the J gene lost 0 bases, with 7 bases spanning the gap. Germline values: CDR1 SGDLS, CDR2 YYNGEE. DNA of the CDR3: TGTGCCAGCAGCGCGGGGAGCTCCTACGAGCAGTACTTC. Amino acids: CASSAGSSYEQYF.

This clonotype was seen only a few times. V gene TRBV9 combines with J gene TRBJ2-1; 8 nucleotides align to TRBD2. J gave up 0 bases and V 0 bases, and 5 bases lay outside the gene matches. CDR1 and CDR2 from the germline V gene are SGDLS and YYNGEE. The CDR3 consists of 17 residues. In DNA, the CDR3 is TGTGCCAGCAGCGTAGGCGGGGGGTCCAGCTCCTACAATGAGCAGTTCTTC. Amino acid sequence: CASSVGGGSSSYNEQFF.

This clonotype came up many times. The chain has TRBV6-2 or TRBV6-3 and TRBJ2-7; 7 positions match TRBD1. V was clipped by 5 bases and J by 6 bases; unmatched bases: 13. The CDR3 extends over 15 amino acids. CDR1 MNHEY and CDR2 SVGEGT come from the germline V gene. The CDR3 loop is CASSPLDRDLREQYF. The CDR3 DNA reads as TGTGCCAGCAGTCCCCTCGACAGGGACCTACGCGAGCAGTACTTC.

The chain couples TRBV27 to TRBJ2-4; 10 positions agree with TRBD1. The J call is in doubt because the DNA end fits TRBJ2-7 better. CDR3 length: 18 residues. Germline CDR1 MNHEY, CDR2 SMNVEV (reference sequence). CDR3 protein: CASSLKGPDRGNTYEQYF. CDR3 nucleotides: TGTGCCAGCAGTTTAAAAGGACCGGACAGGGGGAATACCTACGAGCAGTACTTC.

This clonotype was seen repeatedly, ten times or more. The genes are TRBV20-1 and TRBJ2-6; 7 positions match TRBD2. The CDR3 loop spans 15 amino acids. Looked up from germline, CDR1 is DFQATT and CDR2 is SNEGSKA (reference sequence). V shed 6 bases, J shed 0 bases, and the junction held 5 bases outside the gene matches. In DNA, the CDR3 is TGCAGTGCGCAGCGGGGATTCTCTGGGGCCAACGTCCTGACTTTC. Residues: CSAQRGFSGANVLTF.

CDR3 in amino acids: CASRTGHPTNIQYF. CDR3 in DNA: TGTGCCAGCAGAACCGGACACCCGACGAACATTCAGTACTTC. V and J are TRBV6-1 and TRBJ2-4; a possible D gene is TRBD1 (5 bases). CDR3 size: 14 residues. Deletions cut 6 bases from V and 7 bases from J, with 16 bases between. Looked up from germline, CDR1 is MNHNS and CDR2 is SASEGT.

V gene TRBV18 combines with J gene TRBJ2-3, with 8 bases identical to TRBD1. The CDR3 has 17 amino acids. Germline CDR1 and CDR2: KGHSH and LQKENI. V lost 6 bases to trimming and J lost 0 bases; unmatched junction nucleotides: 11. The CDR3 spells CASSRLSRGRSTDTQYF. DNA of the CDR3: TGTGCCAGCTCGCGCTTAAGCAGGGGGCGGAGCACAGATACGCAGTATTTT. The full variable domain, its missing parts supplied by reference TRBV18 and TRBJ2-3, is NAGVMQNPRHLVRRRGQEARLRCSPMKGHSHVYWYRQLPEEGLKFMVYLQKENIIDESGMPKERFSAEFPKEGPSILRIQQVVRGDSAAYFCASSRLSRGRSTDTQYFGPGTRLTVL.

This clonotype was observed a few times. This may be a read error, as it is one base from a much larger clone. The chain combines TRBV7-2 with TRBJ2-4, with TRBD2 matching 12 bases. Germline V CDR1 and CDR2: SGHTA, FQGNSA. V lost 4 bases, J lost 6 bases, and 7 bases stayed unmatched. The CDR3 is 16 residues long. The CDR3 DNA reads as TGTGCCAGCAGCTCTAATCCGGGACTAGCGGGAAACATTCAGTACTTC. The encoded protein is CASSSNPGLAGNIQYF.

A few counts support this clonotype. CDR3 DNA sequence: TGTGCCAGCAGTTCAACCCGGACATTGGGGAATAATCAGCCCCAGCATTTT. It translates to CASSSTRTLGNNQPQHF. This chain links TRBV6-5 with TRBJ1-5; a weak D match, TRBD1 (5 bases). The CDR3 contains 17 residues. Trimming left V 4 bases short and J 4 bases short, with 20 bases between. From germline, CDR1 is MNHEY and CDR2 SVGAGI.

Remarks on this clonotype: Being one base from a much bigger clone, this may be a read error. The rearrangement joins TRBV5-1 to TRBJ2-1; 8 bases fit TRBD2. This CDR3 comprises 15 residues. J gave up 9 bases and V 4 bases, and 12 bases lay outside the gene matches. The germline V gene encodes CDR1 SGHRS and CDR2 YFSETQ. The CDR3 loop is CASSEGLVAVSEQFF. The DNA for the CDR3 is TGCGCCAGCAGCGAGGGACTAGTGGCCGTCAGTGAGCAGTTCTTC.

The sample holds many counts of this clonotype. The chain is built from TRBV5-1 and TRBJ2-1; D not resolved. The CDR3 spans 15 residues. Germline loops: CDR1 SGHRS, CDR2 YFSETQ. V was cut by 3 bases and J by 0 bases, with 10 bases left in between. As DNA, the CDR3 is TGCGCCAGCAGCTCTATTAATTCCTCCTACAATGAGCAGTTCTTC. This encodes CASSSINSSYNEQFF.

A remark on this clonotype: Possible read error: a much larger clone is one base away. The chain couples TRBV20-1 to TRBJ1-3; TRBD1 matches 8 bases. The CDR3 consists of 15 residues. Germline CDR1 DFQATT, CDR2 SNEGSKA (reference sequence). The CDR3 loop reads CSARVMTGAGNTTYF. The CDR3, as DNA: TGCAGTGCTAGAGTAATGACAGGGGCTGGAAACACCACATATTTT.

V is TRBV9 and J is TRBJ2-5, with D possibly TRBD2 on 5 matching bases. Germline CDR1 SGDLS, CDR2 YYNGEE. This CDR3 is 17 amino acids long. V lost 4 bases, J lost 11 bases, and 30 bases lay in between. The CDR3 region has the DNA TGTGCCAGCAGCCTCTTGGATAGCGCAGGCTCCTACAATGAGCAGTACTTC. Protein product: CASSLLDSAGSYNEQYF.

Ten or more counts support this clonotype. This chain connects TRBV18 to TRBJ2-7; 7 bases are a match to TRBD1. J gave up 1 base and V 3 bases, and 6 bases lay outside the gene matches. The V gene's germline CDR1 is KGHSH and CDR2 LQKENI. The CDR3 runs 15 residues. CDR3 DNA sequence: TGTGCCAGCTCACCCACACAGGGGCTTTCCTACGAGCAGTACTTC. As protein: CASSPTQGLSYEQYF.

The table lists this clonotype with a few counts. The V call is TRBV10-3, the J call TRBJ1-2; maybe TRBD1 (5 bases). V shed 7 bases and J shed 3 bases, with 12 bases lying between them. The CDR3 runs 13 residues. In germline, CDR1 is ENHRY, CDR2 SYGVKD. DNA for the CDR3: TGTGCCATCAAATCCGGGACTGACTATGGCTACACCTTC. It encodes CAIKSGTDYGYTF.

This clonotype was recorded once. Being one base from a much bigger clone, this may be a read error. The V call is TRBV27, the J call TRBJ2-3; the match to TRBD2 covers 10 bases. The germline gives CDR1 MNHEY, CDR2 SMNVEV (reference sequence). This CDR3 has 15 residues. V shed 7 bases, J shed 4 bases, and the junction held 8 bases outside the gene matches. CDR3: CASIVSGGRADTQYF. The DNA for the CDR3 is TGTGCCAGCATCGTTAGCGGGGGGAGGGCAGATACGCAGTATTTT.

Only a few counts were recorded for this clonotype. The genes are TRBV29-1 and TRBJ1-1; 10 nucleotides line up with TRBD1. Germline assignment: CDR1 SQVTM and CDR2 ANQGSEA. J gave up 3 bases and V 7 bases, and 11 bases lay outside the gene matches. The length of the CDR3 is 15 residues. The chain's CDR3 is CSASGTGEWDTEAFF. The DNA of the CDR3 is TGCAGCGCCTCCGGGACAGGGGAATGGGACACTGAAGCTTTCTTT.

The chain combines TRBV7-9 with TRBJ2-1; D is perhaps TRBD2 (5 bases). Germline lookup yields CDR1 SEHNR and CDR2 FQNEAQ (reference sequence). V lost 3 bases to trimming and J lost 10 bases, with 16 bases between them. The CDR3 length is 14 residues. The CDR3 coding sequence is TGTGCCAGCAGCTTGGGAGCAGGTGTGAAGGAGCAGTTCTTC. It specifies CASSLGAGVKEQFF.

The chain couples TRBV19 to TRBJ1-1; D remains ambiguous. The V gene lost 6 bases and the J gene lost 0 bases, with 11 bases spanning the gap. This CDR3 has 14 amino acids. The germline CDR1 and CDR2 sequences are LNHDA and SQIVND (reference sequence). CDR3 in DNA: TGTGCCAGTAGGAACCAAGGAATGAACACTGAAGCTTTCTTT. This sequence encodes CASRNQGMNTEAFF.

In nucleotides, the CDR3 is TGTGCCAGCAGCCTCCACCCCAATGAGCAGTTCTTC. Amino acid sequence: CASSLHPNEQFF. V gene TRBV7-3 combines with J gene TRBJ2-1; D is undetermined. The CDR3 has 12 residues. Between the trimmed V and J ends, which lost 5 bases and 6 bases, there was a span of 8 bases. Per germline, CDR1 SGHTA and CDR2 FQGTGA.

This clonotype was counted ten times or more. J is TRBJ2-1 and V is TRBV4-1, with TRBD1 matching 8 bases. The germline gives CDR1 MGHRA, CDR2 YSYEKL. This CDR3 comprises 18 residues. V lost 1 base and J lost 4; bases outside the gene matches: 12. In DNA form, the CDR3 reads TGCGCCAGCAGCCAAGGCAGGGGGCGCTTGAGGGCATACAATGAGCAGTTCTTC. It yields the protein CASSQGRGRLRAYNEQFF.

This clonotype was seen at least ten times. For the CDR3, the DNA is TGTGCCAGCAGCCCCCGACAGGGGGGGGATCAGCCCCAGCATTTT. Amino acids: CASSPRQGGDQPQHF. The chain employs TRBV7-2 and TRBJ1-5; TRBD1 agrees at 9 bases. The CDR3 covers 15 residues. Trimming removed 5 bases from V and 5 bases from J; junction bases left unmatched: 7. Germline values: CDR1 SGHTA, CDR2 FQGNSA.

The rearrangement joins TRBV24-1 to TRBJ2-3; TRBD2 might be the D (6 bases). Germline V gives CDR1 KGHDR, CDR2 SFDVKD. V was clipped by 8 bases and J by 2 bases, with 19 bases between them. There are 16 residues in the CDR3. DNA of the CDR3: TGTGCCACCATGAAAAAAGGAGGGGAAGCCACAGATACGCAGTATTTT. It codes for CATMKKGGEATDTQYF.

At least ten counts were recorded for this clonotype. The V gene is TRBV12-3 or TRBV12-4, the J gene TRBJ2-7, with D unclear. V shed 3 bases and J shed 5 bases, with 11 bases lying between them. CDR3 length: 13 residues. Written as DNA, the CDR3 is TGTGCCAGCAGTTTTCGGGCAAGGGACGAGCAGTACTTC. This sequence encodes CASSFRARDEQYF.